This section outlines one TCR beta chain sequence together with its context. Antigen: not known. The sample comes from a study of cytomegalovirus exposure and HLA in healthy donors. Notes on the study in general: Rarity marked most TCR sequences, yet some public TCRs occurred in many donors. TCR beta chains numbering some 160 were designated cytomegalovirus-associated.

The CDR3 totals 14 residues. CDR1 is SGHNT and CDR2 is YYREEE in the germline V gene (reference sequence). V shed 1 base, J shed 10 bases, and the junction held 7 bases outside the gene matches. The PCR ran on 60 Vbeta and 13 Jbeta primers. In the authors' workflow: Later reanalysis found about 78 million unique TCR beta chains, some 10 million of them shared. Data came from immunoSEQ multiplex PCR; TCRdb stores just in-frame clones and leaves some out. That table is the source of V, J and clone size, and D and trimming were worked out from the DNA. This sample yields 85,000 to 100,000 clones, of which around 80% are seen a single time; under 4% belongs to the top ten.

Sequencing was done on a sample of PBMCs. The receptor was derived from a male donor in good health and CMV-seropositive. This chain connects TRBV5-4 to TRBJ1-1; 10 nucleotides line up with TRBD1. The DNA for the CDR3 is TGTGCCAGCAGCTTGCGGACAGGGGGATCTGGAGCTTTCTTT. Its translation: CASSLRTGGSGAFF.